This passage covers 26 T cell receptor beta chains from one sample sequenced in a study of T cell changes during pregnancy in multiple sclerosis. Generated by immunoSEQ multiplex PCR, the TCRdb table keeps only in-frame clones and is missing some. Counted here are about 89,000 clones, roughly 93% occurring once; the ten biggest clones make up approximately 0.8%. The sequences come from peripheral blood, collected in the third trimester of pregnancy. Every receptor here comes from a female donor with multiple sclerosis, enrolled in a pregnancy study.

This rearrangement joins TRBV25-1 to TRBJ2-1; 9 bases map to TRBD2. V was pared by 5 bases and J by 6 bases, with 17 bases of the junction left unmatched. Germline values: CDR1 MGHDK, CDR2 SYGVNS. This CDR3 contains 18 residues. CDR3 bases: TGTGCCAGCAGTCCCAAAGGAGGAGCGGGAGGTCTTGTCAATGAGCAGTTCTTC. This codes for CASSPKGGAGGLVNEQFF. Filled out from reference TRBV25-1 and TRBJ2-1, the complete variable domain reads EADIYQTPRYLVIGTGKKITLECSQTMGHDKMYWYQQDPGMELHLIHYSYGVNSTEKGDLSSESTVSRIRTEHFPLTLESARPSHTSQYLCASSPKGGAGGLVNEQFFGPGTRLTVL.

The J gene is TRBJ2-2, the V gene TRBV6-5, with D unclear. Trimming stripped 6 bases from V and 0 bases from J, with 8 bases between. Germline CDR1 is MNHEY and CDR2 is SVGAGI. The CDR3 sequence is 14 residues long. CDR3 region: CASRPQPNTGELFF. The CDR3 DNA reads TGTGCCAGCAGGCCACAGCCGAACACCGGGGAGCTGTTTTTT.

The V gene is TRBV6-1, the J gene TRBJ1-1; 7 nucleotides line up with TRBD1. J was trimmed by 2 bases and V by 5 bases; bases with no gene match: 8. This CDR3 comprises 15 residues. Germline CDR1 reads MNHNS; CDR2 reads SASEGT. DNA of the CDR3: TGTGCCAGCAGTAGAGAGGGGGCGCTTAACACTGAAGCTTTCTTT. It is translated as CASSREGALNTEAFF.

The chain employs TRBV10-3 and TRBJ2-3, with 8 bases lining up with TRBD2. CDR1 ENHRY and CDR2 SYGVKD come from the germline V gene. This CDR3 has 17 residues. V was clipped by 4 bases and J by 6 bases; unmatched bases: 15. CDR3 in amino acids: CAISGSPLAGGADTQYF. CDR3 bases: TGTGCCATCAGTGGAAGTCCCCTGGCGGGGGGAGCGGATACGCAGTATTTT.

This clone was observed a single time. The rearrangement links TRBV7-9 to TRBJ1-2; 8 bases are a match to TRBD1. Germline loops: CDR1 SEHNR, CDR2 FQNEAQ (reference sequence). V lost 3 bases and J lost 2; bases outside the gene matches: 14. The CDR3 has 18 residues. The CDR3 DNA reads TGTGCCAGCAGCTTTGAAAAGACAGGGGCTTTTGGGAACTATGGCTACACCTTC. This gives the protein CASSFEKTGAFGNYGYTF.

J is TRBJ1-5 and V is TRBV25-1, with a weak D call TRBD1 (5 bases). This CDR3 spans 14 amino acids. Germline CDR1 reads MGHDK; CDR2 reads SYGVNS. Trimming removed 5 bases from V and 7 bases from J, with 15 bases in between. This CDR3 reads CASSNQGSGQPQHF. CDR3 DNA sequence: TGTGCCAGCAGTAACCAGGGTTCTGGACAGCCCCAGCATTTT.

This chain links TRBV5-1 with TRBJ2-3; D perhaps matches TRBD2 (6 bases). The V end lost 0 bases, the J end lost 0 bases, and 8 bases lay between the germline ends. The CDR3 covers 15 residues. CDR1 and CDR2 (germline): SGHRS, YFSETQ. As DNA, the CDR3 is TGCGCCAGCAGCTTGGTCGGGACTAGCACAGATACGCAGTATTTT. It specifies CASSLVGTSTDTQYF.

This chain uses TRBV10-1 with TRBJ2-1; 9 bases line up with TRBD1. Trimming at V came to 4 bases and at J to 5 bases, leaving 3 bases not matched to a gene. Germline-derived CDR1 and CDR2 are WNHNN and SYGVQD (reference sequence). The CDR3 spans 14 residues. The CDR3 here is CASSVGQGHNEQFF. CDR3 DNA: TGCGCCAGCAGTGTGGGACAGGGACACAATGAGCAGTTCTTC.

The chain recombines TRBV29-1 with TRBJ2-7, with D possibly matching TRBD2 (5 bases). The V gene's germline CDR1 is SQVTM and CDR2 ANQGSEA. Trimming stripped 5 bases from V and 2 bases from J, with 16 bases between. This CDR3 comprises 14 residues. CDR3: CSVRTNIGTYEQYF. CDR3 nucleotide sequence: TGCAGCGTTAGGACCAACATCGGGACCTACGAGCAGTACTTC.

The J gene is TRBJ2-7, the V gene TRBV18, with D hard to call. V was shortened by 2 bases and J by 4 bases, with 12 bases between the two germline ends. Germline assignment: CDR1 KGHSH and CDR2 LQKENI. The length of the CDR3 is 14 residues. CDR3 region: CASSPGLRKYEQYF. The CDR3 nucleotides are TGTGCCAGCTCACCAGGTCTCAGAAAGTACGAGCAGTACTTC.

DNA for the CDR3: TGTGCCAGCAGCTTAGGACAGGGGCTCCGCTATGGCTACACCTTC. Its translation: CASSLGQGLRYGYTF. The chain couples TRBV7-9 to TRBJ1-2; 8 bases fit TRBD1. The CDR3 contains 15 residues. V lost 1 base to trimming and J lost 4 bases; unmatched junction nucleotides: 5. Looked up from germline, CDR1 is SEHNR and CDR2 is FQNEAQ (reference sequence). The full variable domain, completed using reference TRBV7-9 and TRBJ1-2, is DTGVSQNPRHKITKRGQNVTFRCDPISEHNRLYWYRQTLGQGPEFLTYFQNEAQLEKSRLLSDRFSAERPKGSFSTLEIQRTEQGDSAMYLCASSLGQGLRYGYTFGSGTRLTVV.

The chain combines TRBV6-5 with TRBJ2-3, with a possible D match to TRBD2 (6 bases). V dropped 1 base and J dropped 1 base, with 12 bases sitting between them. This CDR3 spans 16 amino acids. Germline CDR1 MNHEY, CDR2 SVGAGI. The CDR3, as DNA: TGTGCCAGCAGTTACTATCCGGGGGTCGGCACAGATACGCAGTATTTT. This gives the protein CASSYYPGVGTDTQYF.

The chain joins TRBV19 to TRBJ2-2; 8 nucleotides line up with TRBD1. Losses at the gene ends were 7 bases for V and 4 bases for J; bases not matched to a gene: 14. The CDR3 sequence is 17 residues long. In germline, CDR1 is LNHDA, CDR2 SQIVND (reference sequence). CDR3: CASTPGTGQGGTGELFF. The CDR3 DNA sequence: TGTGCCAGTACCCCAGGGACAGGACAGGGAGGCACCGGGGAGCTGTTTTTT.

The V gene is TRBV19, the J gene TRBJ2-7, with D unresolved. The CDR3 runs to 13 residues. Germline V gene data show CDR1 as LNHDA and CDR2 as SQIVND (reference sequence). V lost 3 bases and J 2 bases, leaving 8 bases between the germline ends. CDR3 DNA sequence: TGTGCCAGTAGTATGCTAATTACCTACGAGCAGTACTTC. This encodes CASSMLITYEQYF.

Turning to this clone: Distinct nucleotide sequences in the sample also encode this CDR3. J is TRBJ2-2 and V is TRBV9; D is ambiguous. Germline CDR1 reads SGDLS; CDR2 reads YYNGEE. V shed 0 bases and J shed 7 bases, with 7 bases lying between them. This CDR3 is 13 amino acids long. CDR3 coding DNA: TGTGCCAGCAGCGTAGGACCGGGCGGGGAGCTGTTTTTT. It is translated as CASSVGPGGELFF.

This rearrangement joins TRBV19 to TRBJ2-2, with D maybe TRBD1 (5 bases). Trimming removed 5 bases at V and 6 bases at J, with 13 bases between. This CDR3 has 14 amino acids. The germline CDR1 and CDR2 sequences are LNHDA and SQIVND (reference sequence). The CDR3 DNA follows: TGTGCCAGTAGTCCTCGGACACCTGCCGGGGAGCTGTTTTTT. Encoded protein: CASSPRTPAGELFF. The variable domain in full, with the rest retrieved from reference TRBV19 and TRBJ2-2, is DGGITQSPKYLFRKEGQNVTLSCEQNLNHDAMYWYRQDPGQGLRLIYYSQIVNDFQKGDIAEGYSVSREKKESFPLTVTSAQKNPTAFYLCASSPRTPAGELFFGEGSRLTVL.

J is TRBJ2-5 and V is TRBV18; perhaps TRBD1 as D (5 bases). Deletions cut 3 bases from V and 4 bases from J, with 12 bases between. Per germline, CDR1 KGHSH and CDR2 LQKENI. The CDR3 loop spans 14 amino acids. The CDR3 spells CASSPGRSPETQYF. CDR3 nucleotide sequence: TGTGCCAGCTCACCGGGGCGATCCCCAGAGACCCAGTACTTC.

In DNA form, the CDR3 reads TGTGCCAGCAGCGATACAGTAACTAGCGGGAACGATGAGCAGTTCTTC. Translating gives CASSDTVTSGNDEQFF. The rearrangement uses TRBV2 and TRBJ2-1; 10 positions agree with TRBD2. This CDR3 has 16 residues. V was pared by 6 bases and J by 8 bases, with 13 bases of the junction left unmatched. The germline gives CDR1 SNHLY, CDR2 FYNNEI. Full variable domain (remainder filled in from reference TRBV2 and TRBJ2-1): EPEVTQTPSHQVTQMGQEVILRCVPISNHLYFYWYRQILGQKVEFLVSFYNNEISEKSEIFDDQFSVERPDGSNFTLKIRSTKLEDSAMYFCASSDTVTSGNDEQFFGPGTRLTVL.

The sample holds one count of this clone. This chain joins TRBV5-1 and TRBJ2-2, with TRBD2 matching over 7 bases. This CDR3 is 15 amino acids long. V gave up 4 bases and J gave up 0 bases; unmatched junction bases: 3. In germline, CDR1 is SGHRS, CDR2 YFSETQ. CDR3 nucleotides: TGCGCCAGCAGCAGTACTAGCGCGAACACCGGGGAGCTGTTTTTT. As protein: CASSSTSANTGELFF. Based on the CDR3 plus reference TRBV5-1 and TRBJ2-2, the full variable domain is KAGVTQTPRYLIKTRGQQVTLSCSPISGHRSVSWYQQTPGQGLQFLFEYFSETQRNKGNFPGRFSGRQFSNSRSEMNVSTLELGDSALYLCASSSTSANTGELFFGEGSRLTVL.

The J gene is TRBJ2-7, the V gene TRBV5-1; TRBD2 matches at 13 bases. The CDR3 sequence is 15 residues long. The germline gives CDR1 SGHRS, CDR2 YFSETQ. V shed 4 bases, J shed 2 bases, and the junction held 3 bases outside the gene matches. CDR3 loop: CASSPTSGGTYEQYF. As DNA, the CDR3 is TGCGCCAGCAGCCCGACTAGCGGGGGGACCTACGAGCAGTACTTC.

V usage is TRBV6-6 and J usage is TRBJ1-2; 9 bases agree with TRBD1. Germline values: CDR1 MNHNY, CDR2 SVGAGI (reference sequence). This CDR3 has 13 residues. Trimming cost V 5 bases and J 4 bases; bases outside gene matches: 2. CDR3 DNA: TGTGCCAGCAGTCCGACAGGGGGCTATGGCTACACCTTC. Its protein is CASSPTGGYGYTF.

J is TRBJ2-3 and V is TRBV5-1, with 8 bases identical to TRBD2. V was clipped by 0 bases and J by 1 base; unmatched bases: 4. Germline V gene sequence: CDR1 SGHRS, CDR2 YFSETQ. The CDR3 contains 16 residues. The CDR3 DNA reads TGCGCCAGCAGCTTGGCCACAGCGGGGGGCACAGATACGCAGTATTTT. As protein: CASSLATAGGTDTQYF.

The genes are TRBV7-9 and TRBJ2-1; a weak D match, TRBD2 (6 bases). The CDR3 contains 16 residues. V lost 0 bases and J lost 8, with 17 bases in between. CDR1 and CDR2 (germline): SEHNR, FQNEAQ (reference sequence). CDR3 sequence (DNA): TGTGCCAGCAGCTTAGCGGGCAGCGGACCGGGGGATGAGCAGTTCTTC. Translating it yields CASSLAGSGPGDEQFF.

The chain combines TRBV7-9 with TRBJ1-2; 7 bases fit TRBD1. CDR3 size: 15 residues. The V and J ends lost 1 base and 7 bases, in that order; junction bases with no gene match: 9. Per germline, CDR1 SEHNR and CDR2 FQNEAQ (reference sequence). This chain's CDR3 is CASSLVTGYSGGYTF. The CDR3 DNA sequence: TGTGCCAGCAGCTTAGTGACAGGGTATTCGGGTGGCTACACCTTC.

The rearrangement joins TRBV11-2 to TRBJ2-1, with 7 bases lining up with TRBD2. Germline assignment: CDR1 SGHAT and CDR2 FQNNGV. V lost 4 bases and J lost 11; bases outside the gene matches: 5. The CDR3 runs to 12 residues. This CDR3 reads CASSWGGRQQFF. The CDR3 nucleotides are TGTGCCAGCAGCTGGGGAGGGCGGCAGCAGTTCTTC. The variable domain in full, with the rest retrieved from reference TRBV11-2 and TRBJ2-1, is EAGVAQSPRYKIIEKRQSVAFWCNPISGHATLYWYQQILGQGPKLLIQFQNNGVVDDSQLPKDRFSAERLKGVDSTLKIQPAKLEDSAVYLCASSWGGRQQFFGPGTRLTVL.

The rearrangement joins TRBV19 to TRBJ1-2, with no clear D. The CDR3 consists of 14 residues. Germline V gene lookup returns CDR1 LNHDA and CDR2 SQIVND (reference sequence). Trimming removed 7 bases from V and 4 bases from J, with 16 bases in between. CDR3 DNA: TGTGCCAGTACACCAGAGGGAGCGGTCTATGGCTACACCTTC. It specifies CASTPEGAVYGYTF.